This TCR beta chain was found in a study of follicular helper T cells after annual influenza vaccination. Notes on the study in general: Undersampling of the much larger non-cTfh compartments could not be excluded for influenza clone enrichment. Rare clonotypes were missed; only roughly 10-22% of cells gave TCRB. Most later recoveries of Day 7 ICOS+CD38+ clones were ICOS-CD38- cTfh.

Assay used: immunoSEQ multiplex PCR; TCRdb lists only in-frame clones, some missing. The sample has about 15,000 clones, roughly three quarters seen once. The time point was: 2014-2015 season, pre-vaccination. Excluded were substance abuse, HIV/AIDS, active cancer, immunomodulatory drugs and active illness. With regard to this clone: Its antigen remains unknown.

The clonotype was recovered from an adult who received the influenza vaccine. The sample here was CXCR5- memory CD4+ T cells sorted from blood, taken on the day of influenza vaccination.

The CDR3 coding sequence is TGTGCCAGCTCATCGACGGAGAACACTGAAGCTTTCTTT. Residues: CASSSTENTEAFF. This rearrangement joins TRBV18 to TRBJ1-1; D gene unclear. This CDR3 is built from 13 residues. CDR1 KGHSH and CDR2 LQKENI come from the germline V gene. The V end lost 5 bases, the J end lost 1 base, and 8 bases lay between the germline ends.